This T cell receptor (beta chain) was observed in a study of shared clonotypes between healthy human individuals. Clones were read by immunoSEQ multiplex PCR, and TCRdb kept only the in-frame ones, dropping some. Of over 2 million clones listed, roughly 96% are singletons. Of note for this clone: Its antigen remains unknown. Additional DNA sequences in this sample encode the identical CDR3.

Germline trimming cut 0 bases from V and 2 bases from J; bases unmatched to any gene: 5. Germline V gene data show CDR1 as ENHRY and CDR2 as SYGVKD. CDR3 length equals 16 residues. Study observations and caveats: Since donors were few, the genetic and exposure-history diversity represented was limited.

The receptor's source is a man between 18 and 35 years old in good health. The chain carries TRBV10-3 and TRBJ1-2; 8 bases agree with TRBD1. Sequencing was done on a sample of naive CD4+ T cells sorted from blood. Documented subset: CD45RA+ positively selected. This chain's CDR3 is CAISESTPGGNYGYTF. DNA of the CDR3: TGTGCCATCAGTGAGTCGACTCCAGGGGGCAACTATGGCTACACCTTC.